This T cell receptor (beta chain) is drawn from a study of radiotherapy plus CTLA-4 blockade in lung cancer. At the level of the study: Overall, around 20% of patients showed an objective response, while 25% to 35% attained disease control.

The germline V gene has CDR1 MDHEN and CDR2 SYDVKM. CDR3 length: 15 residues. The V gene lost 4 bases and the J gene lost 0 bases, with 10 bases spanning the gap. Repertoires were generated with immunoSEQ multiplex PCR, while TCRdb's copy carries only in-frame clones and drops some. The data hold 65,000 to 100,000 clones, with about four fifths observed a single time. Sequenced here: peripheral blood, sampled from a patient treated with radiotherapy plus ipilimumab. The chain has TRBV28 and TRBJ1-3, with D possibly TRBD1 on 6 matching bases. The sequence came from a human donor with non-small cell lung cancer who had stable disease on radiotherapy plus ipilimumab. CDR3 in DNA: TGTGCCAGCAGTTCTCGACAGGTCTCTGGAAACACCATATATTTT. It encodes CASSSRQVSGNTIYF.